These 10 T cell receptor beta chains came from one sample sequenced in a study of shared clonotypes between healthy human individuals. Sequencing used immunoSEQ multiplex PCR; TCRdb keeps in-frame clones, though not all of them. The sample holds about 1 million clones, under 80% seen once. The sequencing input was memory CD4+ T cells sorted from blood. Specified subset: CD45RA-negative fraction. The receptors come from a man between 18 and 35 years old in good health.

This clone came up a few times. This rearrangement joins TRBV14 to TRBJ1-3; perhaps TRBD1 as D (5 bases). V was shortened by 5 bases and J by 0 bases, with 5 bases between the two germline ends. Germline V CDR1 and CDR2: SGHDN, FVKESK. The CDR3 runs 13 residues. The CDR3 DNA follows: TGTGCCAGCAGCGGGGGCTCTGGAAACACCATATATTTT. This translates into CASSGGSGNTIYF.

This clone occurred once. The chain links TRBV11-2 to TRBJ2-2, with 9 bases aligning to TRBD2. The germline V gene has CDR1 SGHAT and CDR2 FQNNGV. The CDR3 sequence is 16 residues long. Unmatched junction bases numbered 4, after V lost 1 base and J lost 4 bases. Here the CDR3 reads CASSLAQRGATGELFF. For the CDR3, the DNA is TGTGCCAGCAGCTTAGCTCAGCGGGGGGCCACCGGGGAGCTGTTTTTT.

J is TRBJ1-2 and V is TRBV4-1; D is ambiguous. The CDR3 runs to 16 residues. Trimming left V 1 base short and J 5 bases short, with 17 bases between. Germline values: CDR1 MGHRA, CDR2 YSYEKL. CDR3 region: CASSQGFGQEMYGYTF. DNA for the CDR3: TGCGCCAGCAGCCAAGGTTTCGGGCAGGAGATGTATGGCTACACCTTC.

The chain recombines TRBV7-2 with TRBJ1-5; D is ambiguous. Between the trimmed V and J ends, which lost 1 base and 1 base, there was a span of 8 bases. The CDR3 consists of 15 residues. The germline V gene has CDR1 SGHTA and CDR2 FQGNSA. In DNA, the CDR3 is TGTGCCAGCAGCTTAGAACGAGGGAGCAATCAGCCCCAGCATTTT. It specifies CASSLERGSNQPQHF.

This chain connects TRBV5-4 to TRBJ2-3; D remains ambiguous. The CDR3 extends over 14 amino acids. In germline, CDR1 is SGHNT, CDR2 YYREEE (reference sequence). V gave up 0 bases and J gave up 2 bases, with 7 bases separating them. The chain's CDR3 is CASSLEPSTDTQYF. Here the CDR3 DNA reads TGTGCCAGCAGCTTGGAGCCCTCCACAGATACGCAGTATTTT.

Turning to this clone: Other nucleotide sequences in the sample specify the same CDR3. V usage is TRBV20-1 and J usage is TRBJ1-4, with D maybe TRBD1 (6 bases). CDR3 length: 11 amino acids. Germline values: CDR1 DFQATT, CDR2 SNEGSKA (reference sequence). Trimming cost V 5 bases and J 6 bases, with 7 bases left between them. CDR3 bases: TGCAGTGCTTGGACAGATGAAAAACTGTTTTTT. As protein: CSAWTDEKLFF.

V gene TRBV27 combines with J gene TRBJ1-3; D is perhaps TRBD1 (5 bases). CDR3 length equals 13 residues. The germline V gene has CDR1 MNHEY and CDR2 SMNVEV (reference sequence). Trimming stripped 5 bases from V and 2 bases from J, with 7 bases between. The DNA for the CDR3 is TGTGCCAGCAGTCGACAGACTGGAAACACCATATATTTT. Protein sequence: CASSRQTGNTIYF.

The chain is built from TRBV10-2 and TRBJ2-1, with 7 nucleotides matching TRBD1. The CDR3 is 13 residues long. Losses at the gene ends were 9 bases for V and 8 bases for J; bases not matched to a gene: 10. CDR1 and CDR2 from the germline V gene are WSHSY and SAAADI. The CDR3 is CASNLQGRDEQFF. The CDR3 coding sequence is TGCGCCAGTAATCTACAGGGGCGGGATGAGCAGTTCTTC.

Of note for this clone: The sample contains more than one DNA sequence encoding this CDR3. This CDR3 is CASSPGDYEQYF. CDR3 nucleotides: TGTGCCAGCTCACCTGGTGACTACGAGCAGTACTTC. J is TRBJ2-7 and V is TRBV18; D gene unclear. There are 12 residues in the CDR3. Germline V gene lookup returns CDR1 KGHSH and CDR2 LQKENI. V was shortened by 3 bases and J by 3 bases, with 6 bases between the two germline ends. Full variable domain (missing parts from reference TRBV18 and TRBJ2-7): NAGVMQNPRHLVRRRGQEARLRCSPMKGHSHVYWYRQLPEEGLKFMVYLQKENIIDESGMPKERFSAEFPKEGPSILRIQQVVRGDSAAYFCASSPGDYEQYFGPGTRLTVT.

The chain combines TRBV6-5 with TRBJ1-1; unclear D gene. Germline lookup yields CDR1 MNHEY and CDR2 SVGAGI. Deletions cut 8 bases from V and 4 bases from J, with 8 bases between. The CDR3 has 11 residues. The CDR3 sequence is CASEFGTEAFF. DNA for the CDR3: TGTGCCAGCGAATTCGGCACTGAAGCTTTCTTT.